Sequencing of this T cell receptor (beta chain) was carried out in a study of blood T cell repertoires in COVID-19. The table came from immunoSEQ multiplex PCR; TCRdb's copy has only in-frame clones and leaves some out. The data show some 250,000 clones, about 80% seen once. The germline gives CDR1 MNHNS, CDR2 SASEGT. The CDR3 loop spans 15 amino acids. V lost 5 bases and J 3 bases, leaving 14 bases between the germline ends. Sequencing was done on a sample of peripheral blood. The chain uses TRBV6-1 and TRBJ1-5, with TRBD1 as a possible D gene (5 bases). The TCR originated in a man aged 25 to 45 who had recovered from COVID-19. The CDR3 nucleotides are TGTGCCAGCAGTACCAGCGACAGTTCCAATCAGCCCCAGCATTTT. Encoded protein: CASSTSDSSNQPQHF.